This T cell receptor beta chain was identified in a study of OX40 agonist ivuxolimab in advanced cancers. Study summary: The study treated patients with ivuxolimab, an agonistic anti-OX40 (CD134) antibody.

Trimming cost V 3 bases and J 7 bases, with 15 bases left between them. Germline V lookup: CDR1 SNHLY, CDR2 FYNNEI. The CDR3 covers 14 residues. Here immunoSEQ multiplex PCR was the method, and the copy in TCRdb shows in-frame clones only, minus some. The top ten hold roughly 4% of the sample, which has fewer than 75,000 clones, 87% seen once. The TCR comes from an adult with an advanced solid tumor such as melanoma, head and neck, liver or kidney cancer. The material sequenced was CD4+ or CD8+ T cells sorted from blood, taken in a trial of the OX40 agonist ivuxolimab. The chain joins TRBV2 to TRBJ1-2; possibly TRBD1 for D (6 bases). CDR3 nucleotides: TGTGCCAGCAGTGATTTCGGGGGGCTGGTTGGCTACACCTTC. Its translation is CASSDFGGLVGYTF.